Listed here are 12 T cell receptor beta chains from one sample, sequenced in a study of Graves' ophthalmopathy and Graves' hyperthyroidism. Researchers took RNA transcripts and amplified TCR beta CDR3 regions from them. First-round RT-PCR used HTBI primers; second-round multiplex PCR followed. One entry per CDR3 protein, called by TCRdb with MiXCR from the multiplex PCR reads. The data show about 180,000 distinct CDR3 sequences, with 30% to 45% seen just once and around 5.8% held by the top ten. The sample consisted of peripheral blood. The receptors originated from a woman between 35 and 50 years old with Graves' ophthalmopathy.

This clonotype was detected ten times or more. V is TRBV29-1 and J is TRBJ2-5, with 7 bases fitting TRBD2. This CDR3 spans 13 amino acids. The V and J ends lost 7 bases and 0 bases, in that order; junction bases with no gene match: 5. CDR1 is SQVTM and CDR2 is ANQGSEA in the germline V gene. DNA of the CDR3: TGCAGCGCATTACTAGCGTACCAAGAGACCCAGTACTTC. Amino acid sequence: CSALLAYQETQYF.

This clonotype was counted many times. The genes are TRBV12-5 and TRBJ2-5; D unresolved. The CDR3 has 12 amino acids. The V and J ends lost 5 bases and 1 base respectively, with 5 bases between them. CDR1 LGHNT and CDR2 FRNRAP come from the germline V gene. CDR3 sequence (DNA): TGTGCTAGTGGTACCTCCCAAGAGACCCAGTACTTC. As protein: CASGTSQETQYF.

The chain combines TRBV24-1 with TRBJ1-5; D ambiguous. This CDR3 region has 16 residues. The germline V and J ends were trimmed by 4 bases and 4 bases, with 16 bases remaining between them. CDR1 KGHDR and CDR2 SFDVKD come from the germline V gene. Here the CDR3 reads CATSEGRTGGNQPQHF. CDR3 DNA: TGTGCCACCAGTGAGGGCCGGACGGGAGGGAATCAGCCCCAGCATTTT.

There are many counts of this clonotype. V is TRBV9 and J is TRBJ1-6; D is ambiguous. This CDR3 spans 16 amino acids. The germline CDR1 and CDR2 sequences are SGDLS and YYNGEE. The V end lost 2 bases, the J end lost 0 bases, and 9 bases lay between the germline ends. DNA of the CDR3: TGTGCCAGCAGCGTGCAGGCGAGCTCCTATAATTCACCCCTCCACTTT. Amino acid sequence: CASSVQASSYNSPLHF.

This clonotype came up many times. The rearrangement links TRBV6-5 to TRBJ2-7; 11 bases are shared with TRBD1. Germline trimming cut 6 bases from V and 6 bases from J; bases unmatched to any gene: 4. Germline V CDR1 and CDR2: MNHEY, SVGAGI. CDR3 size: 13 residues. The CDR3 is CASRYGTGGEQYF. For the CDR3, the DNA is TGTGCCAGCAGATACGGGACAGGGGGCGAGCAGTACTTC.

The chain links TRBV28 to TRBJ2-7; D is unresolved. CDR1 is MDHEN, CDR2 SYDVKM, per germline. The CDR3 loop spans 14 amino acids. V gave up 6 bases and J gave up 0 bases, with 12 bases separating them. CDR3 sequence: CASSPDASSYEQYF. The CDR3 coding sequence is TGTGCCAGCAGCCCCGACGCGAGCTCCTACGAGCAGTACTTC.

At least ten counts were recorded for this clonotype. The V call is TRBV6-1, the J call TRBJ2-5, with a weak D call TRBD2 (6 bases). CDR1 MNHNS and CDR2 SASEGT come from the germline V gene. The CDR3 is 14 residues long. Trimming took 2 bases from V and 5 from J, leaving 12 bases between them. Here the CDR3 DNA reads TGTGCCAGCAGTGAAATGGGGGGAAGGGAGACCCAGTACTTC. Encoded protein: CASSEMGGRETQYF.

This clonotype showed up just once. The rearrangement joins TRBV28 to TRBJ1-2; 9 bases map to TRBD1. Germline CDR1 reads MDHEN; CDR2 reads SYDVKM. V lost 6 bases and J lost 6; bases outside the gene matches: 5. There are 13 residues in the CDR3. The CDR3 sequence: CASRSGQGDGYTF. The DNA for the CDR3 is TGTGCCAGCAGATCGGGACAGGGAGATGGCTACACCTTC.

CDR3 protein: CAWSEDYRDTEAFF. The CDR3 DNA sequence: TGTGCCTGGAGTGAGGATTACAGGGACACTGAAGCTTTCTTT. The chain joins TRBV30 to TRBJ1-1; TRBD1 is a possible D gene (6 bases). V was clipped by 1 base and J by 3 bases, with 12 bases between them. Per the germline V gene, CDR1 is GTSNPN and CDR2 is SVGIG (reference sequence). The CDR3 totals 14 residues. The whole variable domain, filled in from reference TRBV30 and TRBJ1-1, reads SQTIHQWPATLVQPVGSPLSLECTVEGTSNPNLYWYRQAAGRGLQLLFYSVGIGQISSEVPQNLSASRPQDRQFILSSKKLLLSDSGFYLCAWSEDYRDTEAFFGQGTRLTVV.

This clonotype was observed a single time. This rearrangement joins TRBV29-1 to TRBJ2-7, with D unresolved. In germline, CDR1 is SQVTM, CDR2 ANQGSEA. There are 13 residues in the CDR3. Trimming shortened V by 1 base and J by 0 bases, and 7 bases separated the two germline ends. CDR3 protein: CSVEGTYSYEQYF. CDR3 DNA sequence: TGCAGCGTTGAAGGGACGTACTCCTACGAGCAGTACTTC.

This clonotype was observed at least ten times. J is TRBJ2-7 and V is TRBV27, with D unresolved. The germline CDR1 and CDR2 sequences are MNHEY and SMNVEV (reference sequence). This CDR3 is 13 amino acids long. V was pared by 5 bases and J by 2 bases, with 10 bases between. CDR3 sequence (DNA): TGTGCCAGCAGTCCTGGTTTGACCTACGAGCAGTACTTC. It translates to CASSPGLTYEQYF.

The V call is TRBV6-2 or TRBV6-3, the J call TRBJ2-7, with D unresolved. Germline loops: CDR1 MNHEY, CDR2 SVGEGT. With 3 bases removed from V and 3 bases from J, the gap between germline ends came to 6 bases. The CDR3 consists of 12 residues. CDR3 amino acids: CASSYQLYEQYF. CDR3 in DNA: TGTGCCAGCAGTTATCAGCTCTACGAGCAGTACTTC.